This is a list of T cell receptor beta chains from one sample in a study of CD8+CD57+ T cells in acquired aplastic anemia. TCRdb called the reads again in MiXCR, with one record for every CDR3 protein. Among about 160,000 distinct CDR3 sequences, less than 60% were seen once, and the ten largest hold 3.2%. The sequenced material came from sorted CD4+, CD8+, or CD8+CD57+ T cells (not recorded which) from PBMCs. All receptors come from a human donor with aplastic anemia. The CDR3 runs from the conserved cysteine through the conserved F or W. A D gene is named only where the DNA matches it firmly. Part of the rows lack a size; the others show once, few, many or a class for expanded clones.

clone_size | j_call | v_call | d_call | cdr3_nt | cdr3_aa
- | TRBJ2-1 | TRBV15 | - | TGTGCCACCAGCAGCCCGATGGCGGAGGGAGCCAAGCAGTTCTTC | CATSSPMAEGAKQFF
- | TRBJ2-1 | TRBV4-3 | TRBD2 | TGCGCCAGCAGCCAAGCAGCGGGGGGCCCATACAATGAGCAGTTCTTC | CASSQAAGGPYNEQFF
many | TRBJ2-5 | TRBV7-2 | TRBD2 | TGTGCCAGCAGCTTAGTGCTGGCGGGAGGGCCGGGGGAGACCCAGTACTTC | CASSLVLAGGPGETQYF
many | TRBJ2-7 | TRBV10-3 | - | TGTGCCAGCAGGGGCAATCTGGCGTCGGATCCCCCCACCTACGAGCAGTACTTC | CASRGNLASDPPTYEQYF
- | TRBJ1-6 | TRBV7-9 | - | TGTGCCAGCAGCTCCACGACCAATTCACCCCTCCACTTT | CASSSTTNSPLHF
- | TRBJ2-5 | TRBV2 | - | TGTGCCAGCAGGTCCAGACTGCCTGGGGAGACCCAGTACTTC | CASRSRLPGETQYF
many | TRBJ1-2 | TRBV5-6 | - | TGTGCCAGCAGCTTGGCCGCAGGGGATGGCTACACCTTC | CASSLAAGDGYTF
- | TRBJ2-7 | TRBV24-1 | - | TGTGCCACCAGTGAAACGGACAGCTACGAGCAGTACTTC | CATSETDSYEQYF
- | TRBJ2-5 | TRBV24-1 | - | TGTGCCACCAGTGAGGGACGGTTGATCCAAGAGACCCAGTACTTC | CATSEGRLIQETQYF
- | TRBJ2-1 | TRBV5-1 | - | TGCGCCAGCAGCTTGGCCGGGGCTGCGGTTGGACCCTCCAATGAGCAGTTCTTC | CASSLAGAAVGPSNEQFF
many | TRBJ1-1 | TRBV5-6 | - | TGTGCCAGCAGCTTGGAGCAGGGGAGGTCTGAAGCTTTCTTT | CASSLEQGRSEAFF
many | TRBJ2-1 | TRBV25-1 | - | TGTGCCAGCAGTGAGTGGAATGAGCAGTTCTTC | CASSEWNEQFF
- | TRBJ2-5 | TRBV29-1 | - | TGCAGCGTTGATTGGGGACTGTCTCCCCAGTACTTC | CSVDWGLSPQYF
- | TRBJ1-6 | TRBV4-1 | TRBD1 | TGCGCCAGCAGCCAAGAAGCGCGACAGGGGAATAATTCACCCCTCCACTTT | CASSQEARQGNNSPLHF
- | TRBJ1-2 | TRBV25-1 | TRBD1 | TGTGCCAGCAGTGAGAGCCAAACCGGGACAGTGTATGGCTACACCTTC | CASSESQTGTVYGYTF
- | TRBJ1-1 | TRBV6-2/TRBV6-3 | TRBD1 | TGTGCCAGCAGACGTACAGGGGGCTGGGGCACTGAAGCTTTCTTT | CASRRTGGWGTEAFF
few | TRBJ2-2 | TRBV3-1 | - | TGTGCCAGCAGCCTAATACCTAACACCGGGGAGCTGTTTTTT | CASSLIPNTGELFF
many | TRBJ1-2 | TRBV5-1 | TRBD1 | TGCGCCAGCAGCGACGGACAGGGGTATGGCTACACCTTC | CASSDGQGYGYTF
- | TRBJ2-6 | TRBV9 | TRBD2 | TGTGCCAGCAGCGTACAGCGGGGGGGCTCTGGGGCCAACGTCCTGACTTTC | CASSVQRGGSGANVLTF
- | TRBJ1-1 | TRBV5-6 | TRBD1 | TGTCCCAGCAGCTGGACAGGGGGTGACACTGAAGCTTTCTTT | CPSSWTGGDTEAFF
- | TRBJ1-5 | TRBV6-5 | - | TGTGCCAGCAGTTACTTGGGGGACACTAATCAGCCCCAGCATTTT | CASSYLGDTNQPQHF
- | TRBJ2-5 | TRBV2 | TRBD2 | TGTGCCAGCAGTAGCGGGGGGGTGGAAGAGACCCAGTACTTC | CASSSGGVEETQYF
- | TRBJ2-1 | TRBV24-1 | TRBD1 | TGTGCCACCAGTGCCTGGGGGACAGGGACCAATGAGCAGTTCTTC | CATSAWGTGTNEQFF
- | TRBJ2-7 | TRBV20-1 | TRBD1 | TGCAGTGCTAGAACCGGACAGGCGTACTCCTACGAGCAGTACTTC | CSARTGQAYSYEQYF
- | TRBJ1-4 | TRBV5-6 | - | TGTGCCAGCAGCTTGTCGGGCAGGCCTAATGAAAAACTGTTTTTT | CASSLSGRPNEKLFF
few | TRBJ1-3 | TRBV3-1 | - | TGTGCCAGCAGCCCCCAACCCCCGGCGACTGGAAACACCATATATTTT | CASSPQPPATGNTIYF
- | TRBJ2-5 | TRBV25-1 | TRBD2 | TGTGCCAGCAGTGAAGGTGGAGCGGGAGGGGAGACCCAGTACTTC | CASSEGGAGGETQYF
few | TRBJ1-2 | TRBV10-3 | TRBD1 | TGTGCCATCAGTGATTCAGGGGGCCAGGGCTACACCTTC | CAISDSGGQGYTF